These 8 T cell receptor beta chains were sequenced from one sample in a study of T cells in Graves' hyperthyroidism and ophthalmopathy. RNA transcripts provided the source from which TCR beta CDR3 regions were amplified. HTBI primers were the set used in a first-round RT-PCR of the TCR CDR3. TCRdb analysed the multiplex PCR reads with MiXCR anew, one entry per CDR3 protein. The sample has around 420,000 distinct CDR3 sequences; approximately 14% are singletons. Input material: blood. The receptors stem from a woman aged 18-30 years with Graves' hyperthyroidism.

This clonotype was recorded at least ten times. V gene TRBV30 combines with J gene TRBJ2-2; no clear D gene. This CDR3 has 12 amino acids. The germline V gene has CDR1 GTSNPN and CDR2 SVGIG (reference sequence). Trimming stripped 3 bases from V and 5 bases from J, with 7 bases between. The DNA for the CDR3 is TGTGCCTGGAGCCCGGTAACCGGGGAGCTGTTTTTT. Translating it yields CAWSPVTGELFF.

This clonotype was detected ten times or more. The chain uses TRBV27 and TRBJ2-3; tentative D call: TRBD1 (5 bases). Germline lookup yields CDR1 MNHEY and CDR2 SMNVEV (reference sequence). The germline V and J ends were trimmed by 2 bases and 4 bases, with 10 bases remaining between them. The CDR3 length is 14 residues. Here the CDR3 DNA reads TGTGCCAGCAGTTTAGGAAGGGGCCCAGATACGCAGTATTTT. This codes for CASSLGRGPDTQYF.

There are many counts of this clonotype. V gene TRBV6-6 combines with J gene TRBJ1-2, with unresolved D. This CDR3 comprises 12 residues. Trimming shortened V by 2 bases and J by 6 bases, and 7 bases separated the two germline ends. The V gene's germline CDR1 is MNHNY and CDR2 SVGAGI (reference sequence). The DNA of the CDR3 is TGTGCCAGCAGTTACCTGGGTGATGGCTACACCTTC. Translated, it gives CASSYLGDGYTF.

This clonotype was counted ten times or more. The rearrangement links TRBV7-9 to TRBJ1-4, with TRBD1 as a possible D gene (5 bases). V lost 4 bases to trimming and J lost 8 bases, with 20 bases between them. CDR3 size: 16 residues. CDR1 is SEHNR and CDR2 is FQNEAQ in the germline V gene (reference sequence). CDR3 DNA: TGTGCCAGCAGCTCCTACGCCCCCAGGGAGAACGAAAAACTGTTTTTT. Amino acids: CASSSYAPRENEKLFF.

V gene TRBV7-3 combines with J gene TRBJ1-3, with D hard to call. The CDR3 has 14 residues. V was shortened by 4 bases and J by 4 bases, with 11 bases between the two germline ends. Germline values: CDR1 SGHTA, CDR2 FQGTGA. CDR3 in DNA: TGTGCCAGCAGCTCAATGGCCGGAGGAAACACCATATATTTT. Translated, it gives CASSSMAGGNTIYF.

This clonotype has at least ten counts. The rearrangement links TRBV5-1 to TRBJ1-1; the match to TRBD1 covers 9 bases. CDR1 is SGHRS and CDR2 is YFSETQ in the germline V gene. This CDR3 contains 17 residues. Trimming took 0 bases from V and 4 from J; bases not matched to a gene: 10. The chain's CDR3 is CASSLAPQGARGTEAFF. CDR3 sequence (DNA): TGCGCCAGCAGCTTGGCACCACAGGGGGCGAGGGGCACTGAAGCTTTCTTT. The variable domain in full, completed from reference TRBV5-1 and TRBJ1-1, reads KAGVTQTPRYLIKTRGQQVTLSCSPISGHRSVSWYQQTPGQGLQFLFEYFSETQRNKGNFPGRFSGRQFSNSRSEMNVSTLELGDSALYLCASSLAPQGARGTEAFFGQGTRLTVV.

The genes are TRBV7-9 and TRBJ1-1; no reliable D call. This CDR3 has 18 amino acids. V shed 5 bases and J shed 6 bases, with 28 bases lying between them. CDR1 and CDR2 from the germline V gene are SEHNR and FQNEAQ (reference sequence). CDR3 residues: CASSLNPHSRASAPEAFF. Written as DNA, the CDR3 is TGTGCCAGCAGCCTAAACCCCCATTCACGGGCGAGCGCGCCTGAAGCTTTCTTT.

This clonotype has a count of ten or more. The chain carries TRBV7-6 and TRBJ2-3; a possible D gene is TRBD1 (6 bases). In germline, CDR1 is SGHVS, CDR2 FNYEAQ. CDR3 length: 15 residues. V was pared by 3 bases and J by 5 bases, with 15 bases between. The CDR3 DNA is TGTGCCAGCAGCTTCTTGATGGGGGCGGAAGATACGCAGTATTTT. Protein: CASSFLMGAEDTQYF.